The rows below give T cell receptor beta chains drawn from one sample of a study of chemoradiotherapy in HPV16-positive cancers. TCRdb keeps only in-frame clones here, not all; method: immunoSEQ multiplex PCR. The sample includes about 12,000 clones, 90% of them seen just once. Sampling was performed from a patient who underwent chemoradiotherapy. All receptors come from a human donor with HPV-associated anogenital cancer. The CDR3 runs from the conserved cysteine through the conserved F or W. The D gene is left open where the match is weak. For some rows the clone size is stated as once, few or many, or as a class when expanded; others skip it.

NA	NA	TRBV19	12	TRBJ1-1	CASSIAGSEAFF	TGTGCCAGTAGTATAGCGGGTTCTGAAGCTTTCTTT
NA	TRBD2	TRBV7-9	18	TRBJ2-1	CASSLKVRLAGAYNEQFF	TGTGCCAGCAGCTTAAAGGTCCGACTAGCGGGAGCGTACAATGAGCAGTTCTTC
NA	NA	TRBV25-1	14	TRBJ2-2	CASSEVRASGELFF	TGTGCCAGCAGTGAAGTAAGGGCTTCCGGGGAGCTGTTTTTT
NA	NA	TRBV7-8	15	TRBJ2-1	CASSYDYLILDEQFF	TGTGCCAGCAGCTACGACTACCTTATTTTGGATGAGCAGTTCTTC
NA	NA	TRBV11-2	14	TRBJ1-2	CASSLDAGARGYTF	TGTGCCAGCAGCTTAGATGCTGGGGCTCGGGGCTACACCTTC
NA	NA	TRBV29-1	13	TRBJ1-6	CSVAGSVDSPLHF	TGCAGCGTTGCTGGGAGCGTGGATTCACCCCTCCACTTT
NA	TRBD2	TRBV5-6	15	TRBJ2-1	CASSLGGLAGGEQFF	TGTGCCAGCAGCTTGGGTGGACTAGCGGGAGGAGAGCAGTTCTTC
NA	NA	TRBV5-4	17	TRBJ2-6	CASSSAEAPAGANVLTF	TGTGCCAGCAGCTCGGCGGAGGCGCCGGCTGGGGCCAACGTCCTGACTTTC
NA	NA	TRBV25-1	14	TRBJ2-7	CASSDSGVKHEQYF	TGTGCCAGCAGTGATTCGGGGGTCAAACACGAGCAGTACTTC
few	NA	TRBV9	12	TRBJ2-3	CASSVGGGTQYF	TGTGCCAGCAGCGTAGGGGGTGGTACGCAGTATTTT
NA	NA	TRBV2	13	TRBJ2-7	CASSVWGSYEQYF	TGTGCCAGCAGTGTATGGGGGTCCTACGAGCAGTACTTC
NA	NA	TRBV2	14	TRBJ1-2	CASSPRRLDYGYTF	TGTGCCAGCAGTCCCCGAAGACTGGACTATGGCTACACCTTC
once	TRBD2	TRBV5-1	15	TRBJ2-7	CASSFASGGSYEQYF	TGCGCCAGCAGCTTCGCAAGCGGGGGTTCCTACGAGCAGTACTTC
NA	TRBD2	TRBV5-1	15	TRBJ2-1	CASSSGGAAYNEQFF	TGCGCCAGTAGTTCCGGGGGGGCCGCTTACAATGAGCAGTTCTTC
once	NA	TRBV7-2	13	TRBJ2-1	CASSLRGFREQFF	TGTGCCAGCAGCTTACGCGGCTTTCGTGAGCAGTTCTTC
NA	NA	TRBV7-6	17	TRBJ1-4	CASSGTSMRSSNEKLFF	TGTGCCAGCAGCGGAACCAGCATGCGATCATCTAATGAAAAACTGTTTTTT
NA	TRBD1	TRBV15	15	TRBJ1-2	CATSQGGGTAYGYTF	TGTGCCACCAGCCAGGGGGGCGGGACAGCCTATGGCTACACCTTC
once	NA	TRBV5-8	17	TRBJ1-2	CASSRKGTEFNNYGYTF	TGTGCCAGCAGCCGAAAGGGTACAGAGTTCAACAACTATGGCTACACCTTC
NA	NA	TRBV2	12	TRBJ1-2	CARSTDLGGYTF	TGTGCCAGATCGACGGACTTGGGTGGCTACACCTTC
NA	NA	TRBV14	15	TRBJ2-2	CASSQVTGKAGELFF	TGTGCCAGCAGCCAAGTCACAGGGAAAGCCGGGGAGCTGTTTTTT
NA	NA	TRBV7-5	16	TRBJ2-7	CVRSIPGLQNPYEQYF	TGTGTCAGAAGCATACCGGGACTTCAGAACCCCTACGAGCAGTACTTC
NA	TRBD1	TRBV28	12	TRBJ1-5	CAIQGVNQPQHF	TGTGCCATCCAGGGGGTCAATCAGCCCCAGCATTTT
NA	NA	TRBV7-6	14	TRBJ2-7	CASSLAGAVDEQYF	TGTGCCAGCAGCTTAGCAGGGGCGGTGGACGAGCAGTACTTC
NA	TRBD1	TRBV6-5	15	TRBJ2-7	CASSLQGFGSYEQYF	TGTGCCAGCAGTCTACAGGGGTTTGGGTCCTACGAGCAGTACTTC
NA	NA	TRBV11-1	12	TRBJ1-2	CASSQDLSGYTF	TGTGCCAGCAGCCAGGACCTCTCTGGCTACACCTTC
few	TRBD1	TRBV7-9	13	TRBJ1-2	CASEAGGAYGYTF	TGTGCCAGCGAGGCAGGGGGGGCGTATGGCTACACCTTC
NA	NA	TRBV27	13	TRBJ2-7	CASSWGGAGEQYF	TGTGCCAGCAGTTGGGGGGGGGCGGGGGAGCAGTACTTC
NA	TRBD1	TRBV6-1	15	TRBJ2-1	CASSEQGQGNNEQFF	TGTGCCAGCAGTGAACAGGGACAGGGGAACAATGAGCAGTTCTTC
NA	NA	TRBV7-2	15	TRBJ2-3	CASSRSGVGTDTQYF	TGTGCCAGCAGCAGATCGGGGGTCGGCACAGATACGCAGTATTTT
once	TRBD1	TRBV9	16	TRBJ2-1	CASSVARGTGLNEQFF	TGTGCCAGCAGCGTAGCTAGGGGGACAGGGCTCAATGAGCAGTTCTTC
NA	NA	TRBV7-9	12	TRBJ2-7	CASSSGTAEQYF	TGTGCCAGCAGCTCAGGGACGGCCGAGCAGTACTTC